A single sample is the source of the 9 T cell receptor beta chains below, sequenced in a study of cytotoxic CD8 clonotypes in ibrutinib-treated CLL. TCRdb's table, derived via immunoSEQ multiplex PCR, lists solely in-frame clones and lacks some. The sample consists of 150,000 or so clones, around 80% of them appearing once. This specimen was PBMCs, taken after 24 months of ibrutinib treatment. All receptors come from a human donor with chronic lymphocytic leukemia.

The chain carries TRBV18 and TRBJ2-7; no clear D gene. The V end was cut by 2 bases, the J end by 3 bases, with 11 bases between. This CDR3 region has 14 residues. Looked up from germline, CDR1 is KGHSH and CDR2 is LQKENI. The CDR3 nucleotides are TGTGCCAGCTCACCAGTCGTGGGGTTCTACGAGCAGTACTTC. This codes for CASSPVVGFYEQYF. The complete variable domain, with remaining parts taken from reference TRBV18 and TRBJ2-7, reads NAGVMQNPRHLVRRRGQEARLRCSPMKGHSHVYWYRQLPEEGLKFMVYLQKENIIDESGMPKERFSAEFPKEGPSILRIQQVVRGDSAAYFCASSPVVGFYEQYFGPGTRLTVT.

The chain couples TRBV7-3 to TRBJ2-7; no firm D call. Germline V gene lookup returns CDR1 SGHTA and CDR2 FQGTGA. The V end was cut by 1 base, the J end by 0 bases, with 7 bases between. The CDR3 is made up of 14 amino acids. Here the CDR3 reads CASSLIANSYEQYF. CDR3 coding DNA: TGTGCCAGCAGCTTAATAGCAAACTCCTACGAGCAGTACTTC.

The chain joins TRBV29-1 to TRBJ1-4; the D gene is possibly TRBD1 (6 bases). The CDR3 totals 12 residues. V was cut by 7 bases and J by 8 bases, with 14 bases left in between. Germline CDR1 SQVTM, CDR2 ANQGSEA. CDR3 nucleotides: TGCAGCGCCCTCCCCGGGGGCGAAAAACTGTTTTTT. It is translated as CSALPGGEKLFF.

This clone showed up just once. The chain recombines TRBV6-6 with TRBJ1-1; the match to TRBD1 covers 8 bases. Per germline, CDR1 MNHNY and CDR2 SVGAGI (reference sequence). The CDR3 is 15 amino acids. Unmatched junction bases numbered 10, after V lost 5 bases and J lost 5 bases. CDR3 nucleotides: TGTGCCAGCAGTCTAGGGACAGGCGATTGGACTGAAGCTTTCTTT. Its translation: CASSLGTGDWTEAFF.

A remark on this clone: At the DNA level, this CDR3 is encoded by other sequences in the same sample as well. The CDR3 coding sequence is TGTGCCTGGAGTCCACAACCCTCCTACGAGCAGTACTTC. It codes for CAWSPQPSYEQYF. The chain uses TRBV30 and TRBJ2-7; D call uncertain. The germline V gene has CDR1 GTSNPN and CDR2 SVGIG (reference sequence). This CDR3 region has 13 residues. V lost 2 bases to trimming and J lost 0 bases, with 8 bases between them.

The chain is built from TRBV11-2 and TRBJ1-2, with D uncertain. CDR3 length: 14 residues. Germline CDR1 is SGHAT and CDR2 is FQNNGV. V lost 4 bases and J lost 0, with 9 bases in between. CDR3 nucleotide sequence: TGTGCCAGCAGCTCACGGACTACTAACTATGGCTACACCTTC. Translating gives CASSSRTTNYGYTF. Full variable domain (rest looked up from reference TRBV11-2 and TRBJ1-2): EAGVAQSPRYKIIEKRQSVAFWCNPISGHATLYWYQQILGQGPKLLIQFQNNGVVDDSQLPKDRFSAERLKGVDSTLKIQPAKLEDSAVYLCASSSRTTNYGYTFGSGTRLTVV.

DNA of the CDR3: TGTGCCAGCAGTTTAGCGGGAGCTCTTGTCTACGAGCAGTACTTC. Residues: CASSLAGALVYEQYF. The J gene is TRBJ2-7, the V gene TRBV28; 7 bases map to TRBD2. The V segment lost 2 bases and the J segment 3 bases; nucleotides outside the gene matches: 7. The V gene's germline CDR1 is MDHEN and CDR2 SYDVKM. The length of the CDR3 is 15 residues.

The CDR3 sequence: CASSSGGGSGNTIYF. DNA for the CDR3: TGTGCCAGCAGCTCCGGGGGGGGATCTGGAAACACCATATATTTT. This chain connects TRBV11-2 to TRBJ1-3; a weak D match, TRBD1 (5 bases). The CDR3 spans 15 residues. Germline CDR1 and CDR2: SGHAT and FQNNGV. The V gene lost 4 bases and the J gene lost 1 base, with 11 bases spanning the gap.

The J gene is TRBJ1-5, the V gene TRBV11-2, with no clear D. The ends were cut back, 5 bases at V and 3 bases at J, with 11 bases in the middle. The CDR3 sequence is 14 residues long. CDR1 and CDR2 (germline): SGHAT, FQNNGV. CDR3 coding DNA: TGTGCCAGCAGCCGGTCGGTAGTCAATCAGCCCCAGCATTTT. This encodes CASSRSVVNQPQHF.